This entry lists 11 T cell receptor beta chains sequenced from one sample in a study of beta chain features in type 1 diabetes. No antigens are known for them. Investigators reverse transcribed all isolated RNA, so they sequenced expressed TCRB transcripts. Profiled with immunoSEQ multiplex PCR; TCRdb holds only in-frame clones, not every one. Among 600,000 to 750,000 clones, around 12% were seen once, and the ten largest hold 0.095% to 0.15%. Study-level findings and limits: In every one of the four CD4+ subsets, TCRB CDR3s were moderately but significantly shorter in Type 1 diabetes patients.

Sequencing input: naive CD4+ T cells from blood. The receptors shown here come from a man younger than 45 with type 1 diabetes.

Only a few counts were recorded for this clone. The chain uses TRBV5-1 and TRBJ2-5, with D unresolved. Trimming pared 0 bases from V and 5 bases from J, leaving 5 bases between. The CDR3 has 12 residues. CDR1 SGHRS and CDR2 YFSETQ come from the germline V gene. The CDR3 is CASSLVRETQYF. CDR3 coding DNA: TGCGCCAGCAGCTTGGTGAGGGAGACCCAGTACTTC.

The gene calls are TRBV5-1 and TRBJ2-1, with D perhaps given as TRBD1 or TRBD2 (5 bases each). Looked up from germline, CDR1 is SGHRS and CDR2 is YFSETQ. The CDR3 has 13 amino acids. Trimming shortened V by 2 bases and J by 6 bases, and 9 bases separated the two germline ends. CDR3 region: CASSFEGPNEQFF. As DNA, the CDR3 is TGCGCCAGCAGCTTCGAGGGGCCCAATGAGCAGTTCTTC.

The V and J genes are TRBV6-6 and TRBJ2-2, with no clear D. This CDR3 spans 14 amino acids. Germline lookup yields CDR1 MNHNY and CDR2 SVGAGI (reference sequence). Trimming shortened V by 0 bases and J by 1 base, and 3 bases separated the two germline ends. The CDR3 DNA is TGTGCCAGCAGTTACTCGAGGAACACCGGGGAGCTGTTTTTT. This translates into CASSYSRNTGELFF.

The chain has TRBV5-4 and TRBJ2-5; D perhaps matches TRBD2 (6 bases). Trimming pared 3 bases from V and 3 bases from J, leaving 15 bases between. The CDR3 covers 15 residues. Germline V gene lookup returns CDR1 SGHNT and CDR2 YYREEE (reference sequence). Written as DNA, the CDR3 is TGTGCCAGCAGCTCGACTGGGGAGGTAAAAGAGACCCAGTACTTC. Amino acid sequence: CASSSTGEVKETQYF.

The genes are TRBV10-2 and TRBJ1-4, with D maybe TRBD1 (6 bases). The CDR3 covers 15 residues. CDR1 and CDR2 from the germline V gene are WSHSY and SAAADI. Deletions cut 3 bases from V and 4 bases from J, with 12 bases between. The DNA of the CDR3 is TGCGCCAGCAGTGATGAGCAGGGGCTTAATGAAAAACTGTTTTTT. Its translation is CASSDEQGLNEKLFF.

The chain joins TRBV5-1 to TRBJ2-5, with TRBD2 matching over 8 bases. V lost 5 bases and J lost 0; bases outside the gene matches: 9. The CDR3 runs 16 residues. Germline values: CDR1 SGHRS, CDR2 YFSETQ. The CDR3 sequence is CASRALAGTDQETQYF. Written as DNA, the CDR3 is TGCGCCAGCAGGGCATTAGCGGGGACTGACCAAGAGACCCAGTACTTC.

About this clone: At the DNA level, this CDR3 is encoded by other sequences in the same sample as well. This chain joins TRBV25-1 and TRBJ1-5; D not certain. Germline-derived CDR1 and CDR2 are MGHDK and SYGVNS. V lost 4 bases to trimming and J lost 7 bases, with 11 bases between them. This CDR3 contains 13 residues. The CDR3 sequence: CASSGTGRQPQHF. Here the CDR3 DNA reads TGTGCCAGCAGTGGGACCGGCAGGCAGCCCCAGCATTTT.

This clone was counted only a few times. The DNA for the CDR3 is TGCGCCAGCAGCCAAACCAGCCTTGCAAGGGTAACCTACAATGAGCAGTTCTTC. Residues: CASSQTSLARVTYNEQFF. V usage is TRBV4-3 and J usage is TRBJ2-1; D gene uncertain. The CDR3 covers 18 residues. The germline V gene has CDR1 LGHNA and CDR2 YSLEER. V lost 2 bases and J lost 2, with 19 bases in between.

The chain employs TRBV15 and TRBJ2-7; 10 positions match TRBD1. Germline V gene lookup returns CDR1 LNHNV and CDR2 YYDKDF (reference sequence). The V segment lost 5 bases and the J segment 5 bases; nucleotides outside the gene matches: 12. The CDR3 extends over 16 amino acids. For the CDR3, the DNA is TGTGCCACCAGCTCCCGTTCCGGGACAGGGGCCCACGAGCAGTACTTC. As protein: CATSSRSGTGAHEQYF.

Note on this clone: The sample contains more than one DNA sequence encoding this CDR3. V gene TRBV18 combines with J gene TRBJ2-5, with unresolved D. Germline V gene lookup returns CDR1 KGHSH and CDR2 LQKENI. V was cut by 0 bases and J by 1 base, with 3 bases left in between. CDR3 length: 13 residues. The CDR3 nucleotides are TGTGCCAGCTCACCACCATCCCAAGAGACCCAGTACTTC. Translation: CASSPPSQETQYF.

The table lists this clone with a few counts. J is TRBJ2-1 and V is TRBV9, with D tentatively TRBD1 (6 bases). The V gene's germline CDR1 is SGDLS and CDR2 YYNGEE. The CDR3 sequence is 15 residues long. Trimming took off 6 bases at V and 5 bases at J, with 18 bases between the two ends. The DNA for the CDR3 is TGTGCCAGCACTCCACAGGGATGGTTCGACAATGAGCAGTTCTTC. Amino acids: CASTPQGWFDNEQFF.